The next 9 T cell receptor beta chains were all read from a single sample in a study of shared clonotypes between healthy human individuals. The protocol was immunoSEQ multiplex PCR, while the TCRdb copy is restricted to in-frame clones and leaves out a portion. The sample shows about 2.5 million clones, around 93% of them seen only once. Sample: naive CD4+ T cells from PBMCs. Subset: CD45RA+ positively selected. Receptors originate from a man aged 18-30 years in good health. Some clones in this sample may be carry-over from other donors' samples.

The chain is built from TRBV28 and TRBJ1-1, with TRBD1 as a possible D gene (6 bases). This CDR3 has 15 residues. The V end lost 4 bases, the J end lost 7 bases, and 19 bases lay between the germline ends. The V gene's germline CDR1 is MDHEN and CDR2 SYDVKM. CDR3 residues: CASSWGRPFGGEAFF. In DNA form, the CDR3 reads TGTGCCAGCAGTTGGGGGCGCCCATTCGGAGGTGAAGCTTTCTTT. Supplemented by reference TRBV28 and TRBJ1-1, the full variable domain reads DVKVTQSSRYLVKRTGEKVFLECVQDMDHENMFWYRQDPGLGLRLIYFSYDVKMKEKGDIPEGYSVSREKKERFSLILESASTNQTSMYLCASSWGRPFGGEAFFGQGTRLTVV.

The DNA of the CDR3 is TGTGCCAGCTCCCCCGGGACAGGGTCTTTCGGCTACACCTTC. This sequence encodes CASSPGTGSFGYTF. This sequence joins TRBV18 and TRBJ1-2; 9 positions agree with TRBD1. The CDR3 extends over 14 amino acids. Trimming cost V 6 bases and J 8 bases; bases outside gene matches: 10. Germline CDR1 and CDR2: KGHSH and LQKENI. The full variable domain, in which reference TRBV18 and TRBJ1-2 provide the parts outside the CDR3, is NAGVMQNPRHLVRRRGQEARLRCSPMKGHSHVYWYRQLPEEGLKFMVYLQKENIIDESGMPKERFSAEFPKEGPSILRIQQVVRGDSAAYFCASSPGTGSFGYTFGSGTRLTVV.

This clone was counted a single time. The V and J genes are TRBV7-3 and TRBJ2-1, with D perhaps assigned TRBD1 or TRBD2 (5 bases each). CDR3 size: 16 residues. The V and J ends lost 8 bases and 2 bases respectively, with 19 bases between them. Germline V gene lookup returns CDR1 SGHTA and CDR2 FQGTGA. CDR3 region: CASSTPGTATYNEQFF. The CDR3 nucleotides are TGTGCCAGCTCGACCCCCGGGACCGCAACCTACAATGAGCAGTTCTTC.

The chain carries TRBV20-1 and TRBJ2-1; 7 bases align to TRBD2. The ends lost 3 bases at V and 15 bases at J; junction bases unmatched: 2. This CDR3 region has 9 residues. CDR1 and CDR2 (germline): DFQATT, SNEGSKA (reference sequence). In DNA, the CDR3 is TGCAGTGCTAGCGGGAGGCCGTTCTTC. As protein: CSASGRPFF.

This clone was observed once. The CDR3 DNA follows: TGCAGTGCTAGACGGTATGAGCAGTTCTTC. Encoded protein: CSARRYEQFF. This chain uses TRBV20-1 with TRBJ2-1; D is uncertain. Germline CDR1 reads DFQATT; CDR2 reads SNEGSKA (reference sequence). The CDR3 is 10 residues long. The V and J ends lost 2 bases and 8 bases respectively, with 4 bases between them.

This chain's CDR3 is CAISESFAGRTGNTEAFF. CDR3 coding DNA: TGTGCCATCAGTGAGTCGTTCGCAGGCCGAACAGGGAACACTGAAGCTTTCTTT. V gene TRBV10-3 combines with J gene TRBJ1-1, with TRBD1 as a possible D gene (5 bases). V was shortened by 0 bases and J by 1 base, with 18 bases between the two germline ends. Germline V gene lookup returns CDR1 ENHRY and CDR2 SYGVKD. The CDR3 is 18 residues long.

The chain combines TRBV5-4 with TRBJ2-7; 11 nucleotides line up with TRBD2. The V gene's germline CDR1 is SGHNT and CDR2 YYREEE (reference sequence). V dropped 3 bases and J dropped 6; count of bases not matched to a gene: 5. This CDR3 spans 14 amino acids. CDR3 in amino acids: CASSSRGLAGEQYF. The CDR3 bases are TGTGCCAGCAGCTCCCGAGGACTAGCGGGCGAGCAGTACTTC.

The chain links TRBV10-2 to TRBJ1-5; no firm D call. Trimming took off 7 bases at V and 0 bases at J, with 13 bases between the two ends. The CDR3 is 15 residues long. Germline CDR1 reads WSHSY; CDR2 reads SAAADI. The CDR3 DNA reads TGCGCCAGCACCCCCGGACTGAATAGCAATCAGCCCCAGCATTTT. Its protein is CASTPGLNSNQPQHF.

The V call is TRBV5-1, the J call TRBJ2-7, with no clear D. CDR3 length: 18 amino acids. V lost 0 bases, J lost 2 bases, and 21 bases lay in between. CDR1 is SGHRS, CDR2 YFSETQ, per germline. The CDR3 here is CASSLGVGRRMLTYEQYF. The CDR3 DNA reads as TGCGCCAGCAGCTTGGGGGTGGGTAGGCGAATGCTGACCTACGAGCAGTACTTC. The full variable domain, its missing parts supplied by reference TRBV5-1 and TRBJ2-7, is KAGVTQTPRYLIKTRGQQVTLSCSPISGHRSVSWYQQTPGQGLQFLFEYFSETQRNKGNFPGRFSGRQFSNSRSEMNVSTLELGDSALYLCASSLGVGRRMLTYEQYFGPGTRLTVT.